This T cell receptor (beta chain) emerged from a study of T-cell reconstitution after alpha-beta-depleted transplantation in children. Findings and caveats of the study: Among T cells one year after transplant, newly produced cells accounted for most counts and diversity. About two months after transplant, alpha-beta T cells reportedly came from several hundred expanded graft clones. Day-60 TCRbeta diversity that was high in some patients was derived from surviving recipient T cells and thymic progenitors.

Worth noting for this clonotype: Antigen unknown.

Trimming left V 8 bases short and J 9 bases short, with 11 bases between. The CDR3 is made up of 11 amino acids. The germline V gene has CDR1 LNHDA and CDR2 SQIVND (reference sequence). Preparation of the TCRbeta library was carried out with unique molecular identifiers. Each CDR3 protein is one row after TCRdb ran MiXCR on the PCR reads. In the table there are about 610,000 distinct CDR3 sequences, 25% to 30% of which are singletons. The source is a boy younger than two with Wiskott-Aldrich syndrome, due to receive a stem cell transplant. The rearrangement uses TRBV19 and TRBJ1-5; D is undetermined. The sample was PBMCs, taken before TCRalphabeta/CD19-depleted stem cell transplant. The CDR3 nucleotides read TGTGCCAGTCGACGGATACCGCCCCAGCATTTT. Its protein product is CASRRIPPQHF.